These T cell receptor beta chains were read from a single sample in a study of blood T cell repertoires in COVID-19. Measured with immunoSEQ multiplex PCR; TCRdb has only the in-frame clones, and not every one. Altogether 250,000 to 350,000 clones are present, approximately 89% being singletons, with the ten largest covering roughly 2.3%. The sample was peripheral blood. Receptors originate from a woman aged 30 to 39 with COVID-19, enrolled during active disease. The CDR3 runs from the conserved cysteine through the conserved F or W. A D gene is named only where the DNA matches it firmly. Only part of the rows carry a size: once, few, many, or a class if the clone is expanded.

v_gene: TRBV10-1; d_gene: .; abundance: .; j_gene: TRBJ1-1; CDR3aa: CASIRGDSNTEAFF; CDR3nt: TGCGCCAGTATTCGAGGGGACTCGAACACTGAAGCTTTCTTT
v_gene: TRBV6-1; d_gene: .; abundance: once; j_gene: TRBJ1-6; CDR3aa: CASSELRSSPLHF; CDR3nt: TGTGCCAGCAGTGAATTACGGTCTTCACCCCTCCACTTT
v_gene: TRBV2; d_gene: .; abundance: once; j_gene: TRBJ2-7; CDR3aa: CASSARDKSPYEQYF; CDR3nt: TGTGCCAGCAGTGCCCGGGACAAGTCCCCCTACGAGCAGTACTTC
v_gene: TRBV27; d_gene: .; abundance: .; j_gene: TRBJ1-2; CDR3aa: CASSLSNPGVYGYTF; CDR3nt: TGTGCCAGCAGTTTATCGAACCCGGGGGTTTATGGCTACACCTTC
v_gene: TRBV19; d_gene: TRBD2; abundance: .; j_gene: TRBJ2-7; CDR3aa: CASSSTSGGPYEQYF; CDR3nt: TGTGCCAGTAGTTCCACTAGCGGCGGTCCCTACGAGCAGTACTTC
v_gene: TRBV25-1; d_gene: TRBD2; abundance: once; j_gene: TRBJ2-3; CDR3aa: CASRAPVGREGQDTQYF; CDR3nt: TGTGCCAGCAGGGCCCCGGTCGGGCGGGAGGGCCAAGATACGCAGTATTTT
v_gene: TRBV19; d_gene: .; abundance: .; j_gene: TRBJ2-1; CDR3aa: CASRSGLFSSYNEQFF; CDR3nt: TGTGCCAGTAGGTCAGGGCTTTTTAGCTCCTACAATGAGCAGTTCTTC
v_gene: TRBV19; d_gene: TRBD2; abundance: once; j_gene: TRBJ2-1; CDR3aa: CATDRASGSNEQFF; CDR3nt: TGTGCCACCGATAGGGCTAGCGGGAGCAATGAGCAGTTCTTC
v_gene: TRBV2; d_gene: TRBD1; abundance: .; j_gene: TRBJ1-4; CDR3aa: CASSLLRTGANEKLFF; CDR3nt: TGTGCCAGCAGCCTTCTTAGGACAGGGGCTAATGAAAAACTGTTTTTT
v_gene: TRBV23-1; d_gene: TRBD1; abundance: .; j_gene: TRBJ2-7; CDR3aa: CASSQWGQGKQYF; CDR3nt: TGCGCCAGCAGTCAATGGGGACAGGGAAAGCAGTACTTC
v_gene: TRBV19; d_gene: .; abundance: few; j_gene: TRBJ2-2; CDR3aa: CASSLISVAGPPGELFF; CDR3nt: TGTGCCAGTAGTTTGATCAGTGTTGCGGGGCCTCCCGGGGAGCTGTTTTTT
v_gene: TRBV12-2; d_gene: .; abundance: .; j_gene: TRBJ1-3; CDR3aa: CASRLARGQEGNTIYF; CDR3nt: TGTGCAAGTCGCTTAGCGCGGGGACAGGAGGGAAACACCATATATTTT